Listed below are T cell receptor beta chains from one sample, sequenced in a study of regulatory T cells in long-lasting Graves disease. TCRdb passed the multiplex PCR reads through MiXCR, listing each CDR3 protein once. The sample yields a few hundred thousand distinct CDR3 sequences, roughly 16% seen once. This sample was also put to use in a study of T cells in Graves' hyperthyroidism and ophthalmopathy.

Material: peripheral blood mononuclear cells (PBMCs), obtained at new diagnosis, from a patient treated with antithyroid drugs. The receptors shown here come from a woman younger than 35 with Graves disease. Each CDR3 is given with its conserved first and last residue. D genes are given only for firm matches. Clone sizes are given selectively: once, few, many, or a class where the clone is expanded.

d_call: TRBD2; clone_size: many; v_call: TRBV11-1; cdr3_aa: CASSFLREASTDTQYF
d_call: TRBD1; clone_size: many; v_call: TRBV18; cdr3_aa: CASSLQGVGTEAFF
d_call: TRBD2; clone_size: .; v_call: TRBV20-1; cdr3_aa: CSARVEGLAGIADTQYF
d_call: .; clone_size: many; v_call: TRBV27; cdr3_aa: CASSHLSSYNEQFF
d_call: .; clone_size: .; v_call: TRBV7-8; cdr3_aa: CASSLAEGRYEQYF
d_call: TRBD2; clone_size: many; v_call: TRBV12-3/TRBV12-4; cdr3_aa: CASSGYGGGRAVDTQYF
d_call: .; clone_size: many; v_call: TRBV5-5; cdr3_aa: CASSRGAGSTDTQYF
d_call: TRBD2; clone_size: .; v_call: TRBV4-1; cdr3_aa: CASSQPRLAGGPHNEQYF
d_call: .; clone_size: many; v_call: TRBV20-1; cdr3_aa: CSAPYLADTQYF
d_call: .; clone_size: .; v_call: TRBV30; cdr3_aa: CAWSATNEKLFF
d_call: .; clone_size: few; v_call: TRBV10-3; cdr3_aa: CAISPGRQNTEAFF